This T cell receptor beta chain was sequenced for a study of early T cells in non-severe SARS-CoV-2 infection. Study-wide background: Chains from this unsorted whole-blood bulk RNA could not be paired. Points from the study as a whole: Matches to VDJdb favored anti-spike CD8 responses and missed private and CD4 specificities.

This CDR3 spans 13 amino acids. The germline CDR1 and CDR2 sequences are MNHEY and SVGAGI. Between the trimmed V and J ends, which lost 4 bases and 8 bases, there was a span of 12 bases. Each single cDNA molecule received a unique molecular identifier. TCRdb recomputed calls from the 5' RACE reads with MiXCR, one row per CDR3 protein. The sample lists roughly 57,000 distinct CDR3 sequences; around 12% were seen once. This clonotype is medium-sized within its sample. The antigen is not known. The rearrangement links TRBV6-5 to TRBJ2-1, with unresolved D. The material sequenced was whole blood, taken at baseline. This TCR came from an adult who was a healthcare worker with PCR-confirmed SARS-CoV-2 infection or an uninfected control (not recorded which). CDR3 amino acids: CASSSGDKYEQFF. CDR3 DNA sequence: TGTGCCAGCAGTTCTGGTGATAAGTATGAGCAGTTCTTC.